A single sample is the source of the 9 T cell receptor beta chains below, sequenced in a study of blood T cell repertoires in COVID-19. This table comes from immunoSEQ multiplex PCR, and its TCRdb copy is limited to in-frame clones, with some not included. The sample carries 60,000 to 85,000 clones, 91% recorded once. Sequencing input: peripheral blood. Receptors originate from a man aged 40-55 years with COVID-19, enrolled during active disease.

This clone has just one count. The V call is TRBV19, the J call TRBJ1-1; D is unresolved. Germline-derived CDR1 and CDR2 are LNHDA and SQIVND (reference sequence). The CDR3 has 16 residues. The V gene lost 2 bases and the J gene lost 5 bases, with 18 bases spanning the gap. The CDR3 DNA reads TGTGCCAGTAGTATACCCCCCCGCTACGGGAGGACTGAAGCTTTCTTT. Its protein is CASSIPPRYGRTEAFF.

The gene calls are TRBV5-1 and TRBJ2-5; TRBD2 is a possible D gene (6 bases). V dropped 4 bases and J dropped 5 bases, with 21 bases sitting between them. CDR1 and CDR2 (germline): SGHRS, YFSETQ. This CDR3 has 16 amino acids. In DNA form, the CDR3 reads TGCGCCAGCAGCGGGGGATCAGGGAGGCCCCCCGAGACCCAGTACTTC. It encodes CASSGGSGRPPETQYF. Based on the CDR3 plus reference TRBV5-1 and TRBJ2-5, the full variable domain is KAGVTQTPRYLIKTRGQQVTLSCSPISGHRSVSWYQQTPGQGLQFLFEYFSETQRNKGNFPGRFSGRQFSNSRSEMNVSTLELGDSALYLCASSGGSGRPPETQYFGPGTRLLVL.

The genes are TRBV2 and TRBJ1-2; possible D gene TRBD1, 5 bases. This CDR3 comprises 13 residues. From germline, CDR1 is SNHLY and CDR2 FYNNEI. V lost 7 bases and J lost 6, with 15 bases in between. The CDR3 loop is CASTSGREDGYTF. CDR3 nucleotides: TGTGCCAGCACCTCAGGCAGGGAGGATGGCTACACCTTC.

The gene calls are TRBV18 and TRBJ1-3; TRBD1 aligns across 9 bases. Germline V CDR1 and CDR2: KGHSH, LQKENI. V gave up 3 bases and J gave up 0 bases; unmatched junction bases: 3. The CDR3 has 16 residues. This chain's CDR3 is CASSPGQGSSGNTIYF. The CDR3 nucleotides are TGTGCCAGCTCACCGGGACAGGGAAGCTCTGGAAACACCATATATTTT.

This clone was recorded once. This sequence joins TRBV11-3 and TRBJ2-1; 10 bases align to TRBD2. CDR3 length equals 14 residues. V was clipped by 3 bases and J by 8 bases; unmatched bases: 4. Germline V gene lookup returns CDR1 SGHNT and CDR2 YENEEA. The CDR3 sequence is CASSFEAGGHEQFF. As DNA, the CDR3 is TGTGCCAGCAGCTTTGAAGCGGGGGGGCATGAGCAGTTCTTC.

The chain combines TRBV7-2 with TRBJ2-7, with a weak D call TRBD2 (6 bases). V lost 1 base, J lost 4 bases, and 17 bases lay in between. The CDR3 covers 16 residues. Germline V gene sequence: CDR1 SGHTA, CDR2 FQGNSA. CDR3 in DNA: TGTGCCAGCAGCTTAGGTCCTTTTGGAGGGGCGTACGAGCAGTACTTC. This gives the protein CASSLGPFGGAYEQYF.

The chain couples TRBV9 to TRBJ2-5; D uncertain. CDR1 SGDLS and CDR2 YYNGEE come from the germline V gene. CDR3 size: 13 residues. The V end lost 2 bases, the J end lost 2 bases, and 7 bases lay between the germline ends. CDR3 sequence reads: CASSVSTQETQYF. CDR3 in DNA: TGTGCCAGCAGCGTGTCGACACAAGAGACCCAGTACTTC.

The chain links TRBV30 to TRBJ2-5; D perhaps matches TRBD1 (5 bases). V was trimmed by 0 bases and J by 2 bases, leaving 10 bases between them. The CDR3 is 14 amino acids. Looked up from germline, CDR1 is GTSNPN and CDR2 is SVGIG (reference sequence). The CDR3 sequence: CAWSVDSVQETQYF. The DNA for the CDR3 is TGTGCCTGGAGTGTAGACAGCGTACAAGAGACCCAGTACTTC.

The chain recombines TRBV18 with TRBJ1-1; D not certain. This CDR3 is built from 11 residues. Trimming took 5 bases from V and 5 from J, leaving 6 bases between them. Looked up from germline, CDR1 is KGHSH and CDR2 is LQKENI. The CDR3 DNA is TGTGCCAGCTCATGGCGGACTGAAGCTTTCTTT. Its protein is CASSWRTEAFF.